The sequence of this T cell receptor beta chain was determined in a study of post-analysis software for immune sequencing data. Regarding the study as a whole: Five TRBV segments (TRBV5-6, TRBV5-1 and TRBV20-1 among them) occurred more frequently in patients than in controls.

As concerns this clonotype: The antigen remains undetermined.

CDR1 and CDR2 (germline): PRHDT, FYEKMQ (reference sequence). Trimming stripped 7 bases from V and 1 base from J, with 10 bases between. The CDR3 extends over 13 amino acids. Presence of unique molecular identifiers characterized the TCR beta cDNA libraries. TCRdb reprocessed the PCR reads via MiXCR and lists one record per CDR3 protein. The data hold 750,000 to 950,000 distinct CDR3 sequences, with around 46% observed a single time. The chain recombines TRBV13 with TRBJ1-2; possible D gene TRBD1, 6 bases. The TCR originated in a girl between 5 and 17 years old with multiple sclerosis. The material sequenced was blood. DNA of the CDR3: TGTGCCAGCACAGAGGGGGGTAACTATGGCTACACCTTC. Translation gives CASTEGGNYGYTF.